The sequence of this T cell receptor beta chain was determined in a study of shared clonotypes between healthy human individuals. Study background: Donors, aged 18 to 49, were a couple of women and three men.

Sequenced by immunoSEQ multiplex PCR; TCRdb stores in-frame clones only, minus some. Of about 2.2 million clones detected, roughly 91% appear once; the ten largest clones hold roughly 1.7%. CD45RO-negative, CCR7-positively selected cells formed the naive CD8 fraction, excluding terminally differentiated effector memory CD45RA+ cells. Overall study findings and caveats: Sorted-subset samples were not fully sequenced, rarefaction indicated.

Comment on this clone: Its antigen is not known.

Germline V lookup: CDR1 LNHDA, CDR2 SQIVND (reference sequence). Trimming stripped 7 bases from V and 0 bases from J, with 17 bases between. The CDR3 runs 16 residues. The receptor was derived from a man younger than 35 in good health. Some clones in this sample may be carry-over from other donors' samples. The source material was naive CD8+ T cells from PBMCs. The genes are TRBV19 and TRBJ2-3; tentatively, D is TRBD1 (7 bases). The CDR3 sequence is CASTLRGASSTDTQYF. DNA of the CDR3: TGTGCCAGTACCCTCAGGGGGGCTTCTAGCACAGATACGCAGTATTTT.